This T cell receptor (beta chain) came from a study of blood T cell repertoires in COVID-19. On the study more broadly: Samples representing acute and convalescent COVID-19 were sourced from the United States, Italy and Spain. In each case, the material was cDNA or gDNA derived from T cells, B-cell-depleted T cells, or PBMCs.

As handled by the study authors: Reference gene primer amplification gave nucleated cell count estimates. Produced via immunoSEQ multiplex PCR; TCRdb's table is partial and in-frame only. V and J calls and clone size are given by that table; D and trimming were obtained from the DNA. Of around 300,000 clones listed, roughly 85% were seen once; the top ten hold approximately 10%. This CDR3 comprises 14 residues. Trimming removed 9 bases from V and 5 bases from J; junction bases left unmatched: 11. Germline lookup yields CDR1 SGHAT and CDR2 FQNNGV. This TCR derives from a woman between 50 and 59 years old who had recovered from COVID-19. The sequencing input was peripheral blood. This sequence joins TRBV11-2 and TRBJ2-5; 8 bases match TRBD1. Here the CDR3 reads CASCDRGRGETQYF. The CDR3, as DNA: TGTGCCAGTTGCGACAGGGGAAGGGGGGAGACCCAGTACTTC.